This T cell receptor (beta chain) was captured by sequencing in a study of early T cells in non-severe SARS-CoV-2 infection. Looking at the study overall: The study sequenced bulk RNA from unsorted whole blood, with chains unpaired. Findings and limits, study-wide: Anti-spike CD8 responses were favored in VDJdb matching, and private and CD4 specificities were missed.

Germline CDR1 reads DFQATT; CDR2 reads SNEGSKA (reference sequence). CDR3 size: 15 residues. The ends were cut back, 6 bases at V and 6 bases at J, with 20 bases in the middle. As for this clonotype: Its antigen remains unknown.

The TCR library protocol was used to attach unique molecular identifiers. These identifiers were attached to individual cDNA molecules. TCRdb itself ran the 5' RACE reads through MiXCR, one entry per CDR3 protein. The sample lists tens of thousands of distinct CDR3 sequences, roughly 17% occurring once. The rearrangement uses TRBV20-1 and TRBJ2-2; D perhaps matches TRBD2 (5 bases). This TCR came from an adult who was a healthcare worker with PCR-confirmed SARS-CoV-2 infection or an uninfected control (not recorded which). Sequencing used whole blood, obtained at baseline. CDR3 region: CSAQIVGVGAGELFF. The CDR3 bases are TGCAGTGCCCAGATAGTGGGAGTAGGAGCCGGGGAGCTGTTTTTT.